This T cell receptor (beta chain) is drawn from a study of blood T cell repertoires in COVID-19. In the study overall: There were acute and convalescent COVID-19 samples, and they came from the United States, Italy and Spain. Sources were T cells, B-cell-depleted T cells, or PBMCs; the material itself was cDNA or gDNA.

Authors' processing steps: The assay estimated nucleated cells by amplifying reference gene primers. Libraries were prepared by immunoSEQ multiplex PCR; TCRdb keeps only in-frame clonotypes and omits some of them. That table furnishes V, J and clone size, whereas the DNA furnished D and trimming. The data hold roughly 150,000 clones, with roughly 84% observed a single time. V lost 1 base to trimming and J lost 5 bases; unmatched junction nucleotides: 5. CDR1 is SGHRS, CDR2 YFSETQ, per germline. CDR3 length equals 15 residues. The genes are TRBV5-1 and TRBJ1-2; 10 nucleotides line up with TRBD1. The receptor was derived from a woman older than 75 with active or convalescent COVID-19. The sequencing sample was made of peripheral blood. CDR3 sequence: CASSLKSDRGYGYTF. As DNA, the CDR3 is TGCGCCAGCAGCTTGAAGTCGGACAGGGGGTATGGCTACACCTTC.